A single sample gave rise to the 5 T cell receptor beta chains below, sequenced in a study of T cell responses to AZD1222 COVID-19 vaccine. TCRdb's table, derived via immunoSEQ multiplex PCR, lists solely in-frame clones and lacks some. In the table there are some 150,000 clones, 75% to 95% of which are singletons. The sample was peripheral blood, taken 28 days after the second AZD1222 dose. These receptors originate from an adult who received the AZD1222 COVID-19 vaccine.

CDR3 DNA: TGTGCCAGTCGGAGGACAGTACAAAGCAATCAGCCCCAGCATTTT. Protein product: CASRRTVQSNQPQHF. The rearrangement links TRBV27 to TRBJ1-5; D might be TRBD1 (6 bases). This CDR3 has 15 residues. CDR1 MNHEY and CDR2 SMNVEV come from the germline V gene (reference sequence). Trimming took 9 bases from V and 1 from J, leaving 16 bases between them.

This chain joins TRBV7-9 and TRBJ1-4; 9 bases agree with TRBD1. With 4 bases clipped from V and 6 bases from J, the junction kept 3 bases outside the gene matches. Germline-derived CDR1 and CDR2 are SEHNR and FQNEAQ (reference sequence). The CDR3 has 14 amino acids. This CDR3 reads CASSSGQGDEKLFF. For the CDR3, the DNA is TGTGCCAGCAGCTCGGGACAGGGTGATGAAAAACTGTTTTTT.

This chain joins TRBV7-6 and TRBJ1-1; 7 positions match TRBD1. The germline CDR1 and CDR2 sequences are SGHVS and FNYEAQ. The CDR3 is made up of 17 amino acids. V was clipped by 4 bases and J by 0 bases; unmatched bases: 11. The CDR3: CASSSREGTALNTEAFF. For the CDR3, the DNA is TGTGCCAGCAGCTCTCGAGAGGGGACAGCCCTGAACACTGAAGCTTTCTTT.

V usage is TRBV19 and J usage is TRBJ2-7; TRBD2 agrees at 8 bases. V dropped 6 bases and J dropped 5; count of bases not matched to a gene: 9. CDR3 length: 14 residues. The V gene's germline CDR1 is LNHDA and CDR2 SQIVND (reference sequence). The CDR3 protein is CASSGGAWNHEQYF. The CDR3 bases are TGTGCCAGTAGCGGGGGGGCCTGGAACCACGAGCAGTACTTC.

The rearrangement joins TRBV5-6 to TRBJ1-6; D call uncertain. The CDR3 contains 16 residues. V was pared by 4 bases and J by 7 bases, with 18 bases between. The V gene's germline CDR1 is SGHDT and CDR2 YYEEEE. The CDR3 loop reads CASSRKGPRGNSPLHF. Written as DNA, the CDR3 is TGTGCCAGCAGCCGTAAGGGCCCCCGCGGGAATTCACCCCTCCACTTT.